This T cell receptor beta chain appears in the sequencing data of a study of regulatory T cells in long-lasting Graves disease. Study at large: Prior antithyroid drug treatment in newly diagnosed Graves' patients lasted under 3 months.

This clonotype was detected a few times. Time point noted: newly diagnosed GD, antithyroid drugs for less than 3 months. From PBMCs, RNA was extracted and then used to make the TCR library. Sequencing libraries for TCR beta were prepared with iRepertoire HTBI primers and Arm-PCR of CDR3 regions. Via MiXCR, TCRdb re-called the multiplex PCR reads, giving one row per CDR3 protein. The sample comprises around 330,000 distinct CDR3 sequences, 18% of which are singletons, and 38% rests with the top ten. Germline V gives CDR1 MDHEN, CDR2 SYDVKM. The CDR3 spans 14 residues. V lost 2 bases, J lost 4 bases, and 12 bases lay in between.

This clonotype was obtained from a female donor with Graves disease. The chain is built from TRBV28 and TRBJ2-7; D is uncertain. This sample comprised peripheral blood mononuclear cells (PBMCs), obtained at new diagnosis, from a patient treated with antithyroid drugs. The DNA for the CDR3 is TGTGCCAGCAGTTTAGGCGAACCGAGATACGAGCAGTACTTC. It is translated as CASSLGEPRYEQYF.